This is a list of T cell receptor beta chains from one sample in a study of blood T cell repertoires in COVID-19. Produced via immunoSEQ multiplex PCR; TCRdb's table is partial and in-frame only. This sample carries more than 110,000 clones, roughly four fifths of them seen once, and the ten largest clones take around 6.8%. Source material: peripheral blood. These receptors were obtained from a human donor in a cohort sampled during active COVID-19. The CDR3 runs from the conserved cysteine through the conserved F or W. Fields, in order: clone size, D gene, V gene, J gene, CDR3 protein, CDR3 DNA. D genes are given only for firm matches. Size values are once, few and many counts, or a class for expanded clones, and some rows have none.

once	TRBD2	TRBV7-2	TRBJ2-2	CASSRRWSSGGATGELFF	TGTGCCAGCAGTAGGAGATGGTCTAGCGGGGGGGCCACCGGGGAGCTGTTTTTT
.	.	TRBV4-2	TRBJ2-2	CASSQASGVTGELFF	TGTGCCAGCAGCCAAGCGTCAGGGGTAACCGGGGAGCTGTTTTTT
.	TRBD1	TRBV18	TRBJ2-7	CASSPPPGQGLTEQYF	TGTGCCAGCTCGCCGCCACCGGGACAGGGACTAACCGAGCAGTACTTC
.	.	TRBV19	TRBJ2-7	CASSIGTPPSYEQYF	TGTGCCAGTAGTATCGGGACACCTCCCTCCTACGAGCAGTACTTC
few	TRBD2	TRBV5-1	TRBJ2-3	CASSLGAGGNTDTQYF	TGCGCCAGCAGCTTGGGGGCGGGGGGAAACACAGATACGCAGTATTTT
.	.	TRBV9	TRBJ1-3	CASSVDGGTSAGNTIYF	TGTGCCAGCAGCGTAGATGGGGGGACGAGCGCTGGAAACACCATATATTTT
.	TRBD1	TRBV5-6	TRBJ1-1	CASSWILDRALNTEAFF	TGTGCCAGCAGCTGGATTCTCGACAGGGCGCTGAACACTGAAGCTTTCTTT
.	.	TRBV25-1	TRBJ2-7	CASSAQGRSYEQYF	TGTGCCAGCAGTGCCCAGGGGCGATCCTACGAGCAGTACTTC
many	.	TRBV14	TRBJ1-3	CASSQGASGNTIYF	TGTGCCAGCAGCCAGGGGGCTTCTGGAAACACCATATATTTT
.	.	TRBV6-5	TRBJ2-2	CASSYSAANTGELFF	TGTGCCAGCAGTTACTCGGCAGCGAACACCGGGGAGCTGTTTTTT
.	.	TRBV7-2	TRBJ1-2	CASSAGGRGYGYTF	TGTGCCAGCAGCGCTGGGGGCCGGGGCTATGGCTACACCTTC
.	TRBD2	TRBV19	TRBJ2-5	CASSQLAVQYF	TGTGCCAGTAGTCAACTAGCGGTCCAGTACTTC
.	.	TRBV18	TRBJ1-6	CASSPGLGNNSPLHF	TGTGCCAGCTCACCCGGACTGGGCAATAATTCACCCCTCCACTTT
.	TRBD1	TRBV7-9	TRBJ1-2	CASSLEGTAGYTF	TGTGCCAGCAGCTTAGAAGGGACAGCTGGCTACACCTTC
once	TRBD1	TRBV19	TRBJ2-3	CASSISGSGQGLTDTQYF	TGTGCCAGTAGTATAAGCGGTTCGGGACAGGGCCTCACAGATACGCAGTATTTT
few	TRBD1	TRBV4-2	TRBJ2-1	CASSQEGQGVHNEQFF	TGTGCCAGCAGCCAAGAGGGACAGGGGGTTCACAATGAGCAGTTCTTC
.	.	TRBV10-3	TRBJ1-3	CAINRQDSSGNTIYF	TGTGCCATCAACCGACAGGATAGCTCTGGAAACACCATATATTTT
.	TRBD1	TRBV19	TRBJ1-2	CASSNRQGPGYGYTF	TGTGCCAGTAGTAACCGACAGGGTCCAGGCTATGGCTACACCTTC
few	.	TRBV4-3	TRBJ2-2	CASSHQRDLNTGELFF	TGCGCCAGCAGCCACCAACGGGATTTGAACACCGGGGAGCTGTTTTTT
.	TRBD1	TRBV6-2/TRBV6-3	TRBJ2-1	CASSYSGQGLYNEQFF	TGTGCCAGCAGTTACAGCGGACAGGGGTTGTACAATGAGCAGTTCTTC
.	.	TRBV3-1/TRBV3-2	TRBJ2-7	CASSQGAPGAYEQYF	TGTGCCAGCAGCCAAGGGGCACCCGGGGCCTACGAGCAGTACTTC
.	.	TRBV6-5	TRBJ2-7	CASRARGGGYEQYF	TGTGCCAGCAGAGCCCGAGGGGGGGGTTACGAGCAGTACTTC
.	.	TRBV6-5	TRBJ1-2	CASSRSQGRDGYTF	TGTGCCAGCAGCCGCTCCCAGGGGCGAGACGGCTACACCTTC
.	.	TRBV5-8	TRBJ2-7	CASRPLARLSYEQYF	TGTGCCAGCAGACCTCTAGCGAGACTTTCCTACGAGCAGTACTTC
.	TRBD1	TRBV27	TRBJ1-1	CASSLRDRLFF	TGTGCCAGCAGTTTACGGGACAGACTTTTCTTT
.	.	TRBV5-4	TRBJ1-2	CASSLGTSSPRGYTF	TGTGCCAGCAGCTTGGGCACTAGCAGCCCCAGAGGCTACACCTTC
few	.	TRBV18	TRBJ2-1	CASSPTVGTSDNEQFF	TGTGCCAGCTCACCAACGGTTGGGACAAGTGACAATGAGCAGTTCTTC
.	.	TRBV10-3	TRBJ2-3	CAISESRGFGTDTQYF	TGTGCCATCAGTGAGTCGCGGGGTTTCGGCACAGATACGCAGTATTTT
.	.	TRBV7-8	TRBJ2-1	CASSLVRGEQFF	TGTGCCAGCAGCCTCGTAAGAGGTGAGCAGTTCTTC
.	.	TRBV3-1/TRBV3-2	TRBJ2-7	CASSQEGRSSYEQYF	TGTGCCAGCAGCCAAGAGGGGCGAAGCTCCTACGAGCAGTACTTC
.	TRBD1	TRBV4-3	TRBJ1-4	CASSHTPRQGNEKLFF	TGCGCCAGCAGCCACACGCCCCGACAGGGGAATGAAAAACTGTTTTTT
.	.	TRBV12-3/TRBV12-4	TRBJ1-3	CASSETGNTIYF	TGTGCCAGCAGCGAGACTGGAAACACCATATATTTT
.	TRBD1	TRBV5-4	TRBJ2-1	CASSLNAGGSYNEQFF	TGTGCCAGCAGCTTGAACGCAGGGGGCTCCTACAATGAGCAGTTCTTC
.	.	TRBV7-2	TRBJ2-3	CASSSRDSTRDTQYF	TGTGCCAGCAGCTCCCGGGACTCTACAAGGGATACGCAGTATTTT
.	.	TRBV21-1	TRBJ1-2	CASSTGGGRRGYGYTF	TGTGCCAGCAGCACGGGGGGAGGCAGACGGGGCTATGGCTACACCTTC
.	.	TRBV12-3/TRBV12-4	TRBJ2-1	CASRKLENEQFF	TGTGCCAGCAGGAAACTAGAAAATGAGCAGTTCTTC
many	.	TRBV6-2/TRBV6-3	TRBJ1-5	CASSYSGGDSNQPQHF	TGTGCCAGCAGTTACTCTGGAGGGGATTCCAATCAGCCCCAGCATTTT
once	TRBD1	TRBV6-5	TRBJ2-2	CASSIGTEPTGELFF	TGTGCCAGCAGTATCGGGACAGAGCCGACCGGGGAGCTGTTTTTT
.	.	TRBV30	TRBJ2-2	CAWSVRRSGELFF	TGTGCCTGGAGTGTACGCAGGTCCGGGGAGCTGTTTTTT
.	TRBD1	TRBV29-1	TRBJ2-1	CSVEKGAESYNEQFF	TGCAGCGTTGAAAAGGGGGCCGAATCCTACAATGAGCAGTTCTTC
.	TRBD1	TRBV28	TRBJ1-4	CASSSRTGDMVF	TGTGCCAGCAGTTCACGGACAGGGGACATGGTTTTT
.	TRBD2	TRBV5-1	TRBJ2-1	CASSLVAGGPASRSYNEQFF	TGCGCCAGCAGCTTGGTAGCGGGGGGGCCGGCTAGTCGCTCCTACAATGAGCAGTTCTTC
.	TRBD1	TRBV27	TRBJ2-2	CASSQRTGVLTGELFF	TGTGCCAGCAGTCAGCGGACAGGGGTTCTCACCGGGGAGCTGTTTTTT
.	TRBD1	TRBV12-3/TRBV12-4	TRBJ1-2	CASSSNRGYGYTF	TGTGCCAGCAGTTCCAACAGGGGATATGGCTACACCTTC
.	TRBD1	TRBV7-3	TRBJ2-2	CASSPRTGGITGELFF	TGTGCCAGCAGCCCCCGGACAGGGGGCATCACCGGGGAGCTGTTTTTT
.	TRBD2	TRBV7-2	TRBJ2-6	CASSPSGVISGANVLTF	TGTGCCAGCAGCCCTAGCGGGGTGATCTCTGGGGCCAACGTCCTGACTTTC
.	TRBD2	TRBV4-2	TRBJ2-3	CASSQEGTSGVYTDTQYF	TGTGCCAGCAGCCAAGAAGGGACTAGCGGGGTCTACACAGATACGCAGTATTTT
.	TRBD1	TRBV6-5	TRBJ1-1	CASRPDRVTEAFF	TGTGCCAGCAGACCCGACAGGGTAACTGAAGCTTTCTTT
once	.	TRBV7-2	TRBJ2-5	CASSLGGRGETQYF	TGTGCCAGCAGCTTAGGGGGGCGAGGAGAGACCCAGTACTTC
.	.	TRBV27	TRBJ2-7	CASSSGDQYEQYF	TGTGCCAGCAGTTCCGGGGATCAGTACGAGCAGTACTTC